Each of the 20 T cell receptor beta chains below was sequenced from the same sample in a study of neurological immune-mediated disorders. Via MiXCR, TCRdb re-called the 5' RACE reads, giving one row per CDR3 protein. The sample includes 60,000 to 85,000 distinct CDR3 sequences, around 4.8% seen only once; the top ten take about 2%. Sequences were obtained from PBMCs. The receptors stem from a woman aged 65 to 85 with multiple sclerosis.

This clonotype was observed many times. The chain combines TRBV6-5 with TRBJ1-1; D is undetermined. The CDR3 totals 13 residues. Trimming shortened V by 2 bases and J by 6 bases, and 10 bases separated the two germline ends. CDR1 MNHEY and CDR2 SVGAGI come from the germline V gene. CDR3 nucleotides: TGTGCCAGCAGTTACCGGCTGGGATCTGAAGCTTTCTTT. Translating it yields CASSYRLGSEAFF.

The chain uses TRBV4-3 and TRBJ2-1, with TRBD2 matching over 7 bases. The CDR3 consists of 16 residues. The germline V gene has CDR1 LGHNA and CDR2 YSLEER. V lost 2 bases to trimming and J lost 2 bases; unmatched junction nucleotides: 6. Here the CDR3 reads CASSQTGTTAYNEQFF. The CDR3 region has the DNA TGCGCCAGCAGCCAAACCGGGACTACCGCCTACAATGAGCAGTTCTTC.

This clonotype was seen many times. This chain connects TRBV9 to TRBJ1-6, with TRBD1 matching 7 bases. Germline lookup yields CDR1 SGDLS and CDR2 YYNGEE. V was clipped by 0 bases and J by 7 bases; unmatched bases: 7. The CDR3 extends over 16 amino acids. The CDR3 here is CASSVDPDRKNSPLHF. The CDR3 DNA is TGTGCCAGCAGCGTAGATCCGGACAGGAAAAATTCACCCCTCCACTTT.

This sequence joins TRBV5-1 and TRBJ2-1, with D possibly matching TRBD1 (5 bases). CDR1 is SGHRS, CDR2 YFSETQ, per germline. V was pared by 1 base and J by 5 bases, with 13 bases between. The CDR3 is 15 residues long. The CDR3 region is CASSLRAGLDNEQFF. The CDR3 DNA reads TGCGCCAGCAGCTTGCGTGCAGGGCTGGACAATGAGCAGTTCTTC.

This clonotype was counted at least ten times. The CDR3 nucleotides are TGCGCCAGCAGCCAAGATGTTTTGAGGGGCGAGCAGTACTTC. Its protein product is CASSQDVLRGEQYF. The gene calls are TRBV4-3 and TRBJ2-7; TRBD1 or TRBD2 may be the D gene (5 bases each). CDR1 and CDR2 (germline): LGHNA, YSLEER. The CDR3 is 14 residues long. V lost 0 bases to trimming and J lost 6 bases, with 12 bases between them.

The sample holds many counts of this clonotype. This chain joins TRBV5-1 and TRBJ2-1, with 10 positions matching TRBD2. CDR1 and CDR2 from the germline V gene are SGHRS and YFSETQ. CDR3 length equals 14 residues. The V gene end was trimmed by 1 base and the J gene end by 8 bases; junction bases not matched to a gene: 3. The CDR3 is CASSLTLAGDEQFF. CDR3 in DNA: TGCGCCAGCAGCTTGACCCTAGCGGGGGATGAGCAGTTCTTC.

This clonotype was seen repeatedly, ten times or more. The chain combines TRBV7-6 with TRBJ2-3, with TRBD2 matching over 10 bases. Trimming took 11 bases from V and 1 from J; bases not matched to a gene: 15. This CDR3 has 17 amino acids. Germline lookup yields CDR1 SGHVS and CDR2 FNYEAQ. Written as DNA, the CDR3 is TGTGCCGGGGGACGGCTAGCGGGAGTTCTGGGCACAGATACGCAGTATTTT. It translates to CAGGRLAGVLGTDTQYF.

The chain employs TRBV20-1 and TRBJ2-5; D call uncertain. V lost 6 bases and J lost 2, with 19 bases in between. This CDR3 comprises 15 residues. The germline V gene encodes CDR1 DFQATT and CDR2 SNEGSKA (reference sequence). The CDR3 sequence is CSAPSTKDFQETQYF. CDR3 coding DNA: TGCAGTGCGCCGAGTACAAAGGATTTTCAAGAGACCCAGTACTTC.

The chain uses TRBV4-2 and TRBJ1-6; no clear D gene. V was cut by 0 bases and J by 7 bases, with 7 bases left in between. Germline V gene sequence: CDR1 LGHNA, CDR2 YNFKEQ. The CDR3 has 14 amino acids. CDR3 protein: CASSQDLDNSPLHF. The CDR3 nucleotides read TGTGCCAGCAGCCAAGATCTGGACAATTCACCCCTCCACTTT.

The table lists this clonotype with many counts. The V and J genes are TRBV27 and TRBJ2-1; no clear D. Germline assignment: CDR1 MNHEY and CDR2 SMNVEV (reference sequence). The CDR3 is made up of 16 amino acids. The V gene lost 2 bases and the J gene lost 5 bases, with 16 bases spanning the gap. In DNA form, the CDR3 reads TGTGCCAGCAGTTTAAGTGGGCCCAGACCCAACAATGAGCAGTTCTTC. Protein sequence: CASSLSGPRPNNEQFF.

The rearrangement joins TRBV3-1 to TRBJ2-7; D uncertain. V shed 1 base and J shed 7 bases, with 8 bases lying between them. Germline V gene sequence: CDR1 LGHDT, CDR2 YNNKEL (reference sequence). This CDR3 contains 12 residues. The CDR3 bases are TGTGCCAGCAGCCAAGCCGTGGGGGAGCAGTACTTC. It translates to CASSQAVGEQYF.

The table lists this clonotype with a few counts. The V gene is TRBV12-3 or TRBV12-4, the J gene TRBJ2-6; 7 nucleotides line up with TRBD2. Losses at the gene ends were 3 bases for V and 3 bases for J; bases not matched to a gene: 17. The CDR3 runs to 20 residues. DNA for the CDR3: TGTGCCAGCAGTTTTACCCTCGGGAGCAGCGGGGATCGTGGGGCCAACGTCCTGACTTTC. Its protein product is CASSFTLGSSGDRGANVLTF.

Details on this clonotype: A much more abundant neighbour one base away suggests this may be a read error. The chain has TRBV12-3 or TRBV12-4 and TRBJ2-5, with 8 bases matching TRBD1. This CDR3 is built from 15 residues. DNA of the CDR3: TGTGTCAGCAGTCACTCCGGGACAGGCTGGGAGACCCAGTACTTC. Translating it yields CVSSHSGTGWETQYF.

This clonotype has ten or more counts. This sequence joins TRBV7-6 and TRBJ2-1; 7 nucleotides align to TRBD2. Germline V gene lookup returns CDR1 SGHVS and CDR2 FNYEAQ. V shed 0 bases and J 7 bases; nucleotides not matched to a gene: 3. The CDR3 runs 14 residues. The CDR3 DNA is TGTGCCAGCAGCTTAGCGGGAGGGCCAAATGAGCAGTTCTTC. This encodes CASSLAGGPNEQFF.

Note on this clonotype: Being one base from a much bigger clone, this may be a read error. The gene calls are TRBV7-6 and TRBJ1-5, with 7 nucleotides matching TRBD1. The V gene's germline CDR1 is SGHVS and CDR2 FNYEAQ. Trimming at V came to 2 bases and at J to 11 bases, leaving 6 bases not matched to a gene. The CDR3 is made up of 13 amino acids. For the CDR3, the DNA is TGTGCCAGCAGCTTATCAGGGGGAAGGACCCAGCATTTT. Translation: CASSLSGGRTQHF.

This clonotype has at least ten counts. The chain combines TRBV5-1 with TRBJ2-1; D might be TRBD2 (7 bases). The germline V gene encodes CDR1 SGHRS and CDR2 YFSETQ. V lost 2 bases to trimming and J lost 5 bases, with 17 bases between them. This CDR3 is 16 amino acids long. The CDR3 reads CASSFDAGASNNEQFF. The CDR3 region has the DNA TGCGCCAGCAGCTTCGATGCGGGGGCCAGTAACAATGAGCAGTTCTTC.

This chain uses TRBV7-3 with TRBJ2-3; D remains ambiguous. The CDR3 extends over 12 amino acids. CDR1 and CDR2 (germline): SGHTA, FQGTGA. V gave up 0 bases and J gave up 4 bases, with 2 bases separating them. Here the CDR3 reads CASSLTADTQYF. CDR3 in DNA: TGTGCCAGCAGCTTAACCGCAGATACGCAGTATTTT.

There are many counts of this clonotype. The V and J genes are TRBV11-3 and TRBJ2-1; 7 nucleotides line up with TRBD2. This CDR3 is built from 13 residues. Germline loops: CDR1 SGHNT, CDR2 YENEEA. V was clipped by 4 bases and J by 7 bases; unmatched bases: 4. This CDR3 is CASSSQGGNEQFF. DNA for the CDR3: TGTGCCAGCAGCTCCCAGGGAGGGAATGAGCAGTTCTTC.

At least ten counts were recorded for this clonotype. The rearrangement uses TRBV4-1 and TRBJ2-3; 14 bases are shared with TRBD2. Germline V CDR1 and CDR2: MGHRA, YSYEKL. With V trimmed by 2 bases and J by 5 bases, 6 bases remained unmatched. CDR3 length equals 17 residues. The CDR3 DNA reads as TGCGCCAGCAGCCAACTCGACGGGACTAGCGGGAGAGATACGCAGTATTTT. Translating gives CASSQLDGTSGRDTQYF.

This clonotype was counted many times. The chain employs TRBV20-1 and TRBJ1-1; TRBD1 matches 8 bases. Germline V gives CDR1 DFQATT, CDR2 SNEGSKA (reference sequence). V gave up 4 bases and J gave up 1 base; unmatched junction bases: 5. The CDR3 has 14 amino acids. The CDR3 DNA reads as TGCAGTGCTATTCTAGGGACAGGGAACACTGAAGCTTTCTTT. Encoded protein: CSAILGTGNTEAFF.